This T cell receptor beta chain was captured in a study of blood T cell repertoires in COVID-19. At the level of the study: The United States, Italy and Spain were the sources of the acute and convalescent COVID-19 samples. Nucleic acid was either cDNA or gDNA, and it came from T cells, B-cell-depleted T cells, or PBMCs.

Germline V gives CDR1 MNHEY, CDR2 SVGAGI. The junction had 5 bases not matched to a gene; V was cut back by 2 bases and J by 5 bases. The CDR3 totals 15 residues. The data were produced by immunoSEQ multiplex PCR, yet TCRdb's version contains in-frame clones alone and is incomplete. The sample has 100,000 to 150,000 clones, 75% to 90% seen once. Specimen: peripheral blood. The TCR sequence derives from a man in his sixties with COVID-19, enrolled during active disease. V and J are TRBV6-5 and TRBJ2-5; 10 nucleotides match TRBD1. CDR3 loop: CASSYGTGAGETQYF. The CDR3 DNA follows: TGTGCCAGCAGTTACGGGACAGGGGCGGGGGAGACCCAGTACTTC.